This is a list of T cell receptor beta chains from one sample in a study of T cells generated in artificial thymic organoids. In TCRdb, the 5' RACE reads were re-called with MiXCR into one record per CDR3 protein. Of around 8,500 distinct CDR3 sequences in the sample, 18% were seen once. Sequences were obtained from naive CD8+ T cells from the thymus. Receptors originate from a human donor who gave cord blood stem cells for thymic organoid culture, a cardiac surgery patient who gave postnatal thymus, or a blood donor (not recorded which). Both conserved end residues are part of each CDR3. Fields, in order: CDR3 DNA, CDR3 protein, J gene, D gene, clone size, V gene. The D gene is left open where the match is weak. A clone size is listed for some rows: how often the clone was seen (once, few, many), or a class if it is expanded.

DNA: TGCAGTGCCTTGACAAGAGGTCTAGGCTACGAGCAGTACTTC
CDR3: CSALTRGLGYEQYF
J: TRBJ2-7
D: NA
size: medium-sized
V: TRBV20-1

DNA: TGCAGCGTCCCGGGACTGTTTTACAATGAGCAGTTCTTC
CDR3: CSVPGLFYNEQFF
J: TRBJ2-1
D: NA
size: medium-sized
V: TRBV29-1

DNA: TGTGCCAGCAGCCCCCTAGGCTGGGGGCTGGCTAATGAAAAACTGTTTTTT
CDR3: CASSPLGWGLANEKLFF
J: TRBJ1-4
D: NA
size: once
V: TRBV14

DNA: TGCGCCAGCAGCCAAGACCCCCCTATCTTTGACAATGAGCAGTTCTTC
CDR3: CASSQDPPIFDNEQFF
J: TRBJ2-1
D: NA
size: medium-sized
V: TRBV4-3

DNA: TGCGCCAGCAGCCAAAGGGGGTCTGGTGACTACGAGCAGTACTTC
CDR3: CASSQRGSGDYEQYF
J: TRBJ2-7
D: NA
size: medium-sized
V: TRBV4-1

DNA: TGTGCCAGCAGCGTAGGGAGTTTGGGAGTGAACACTGAAGCTTTCTTT
CDR3: CASSVGSLGVNTEAFF
J: TRBJ1-1
D: NA
size: few
V: TRBV7-9

DNA: TGTGCCAGCAGTCATCCTTTCCGGGGGCCCGGAAAGTTCTTC
CDR3: CASSHPFRGPGKFF
J: TRBJ2-1
D: NA
size: medium-sized
V: TRBV28

DNA: TGTGCCAGCAGCCCCCGGGGCCGGTCCTATAATTCACCCCTCCACTTT
CDR3: CASSPRGRSYNSPLHF
J: TRBJ1-6
D: NA
size: many
V: TRBV12-3/TRBV12-4

DNA: TGTGCCAGCAGCCAAGATCCGCTGGGAGCAAATCAGCCCCAGCATTTT
CDR3: CASSQDPLGANQPQHF
J: TRBJ1-5
D: NA
size: few
V: TRBV3-1

DNA: TGCGCCAGCAGCTTGGCCGCCAGACACTCCACAGATACGCAGTATTTT
CDR3: CASSLAARHSTDTQYF
J: TRBJ2-3
D: NA
size: few
V: TRBV5-1

DNA: TGTGCCAGCAGTTTTTCTCCGGGAGAGGGCACAGATACGCAGTATTTT
CDR3: CASSFSPGEGTDTQYF
J: TRBJ2-3
D: NA
size: NA
V: TRBV12-3/TRBV12-4

DNA: TGTGCCAGCAGTTTAACGGCTAGCGAGGAGCAGTTCTTC
CDR3: CASSLTASEEQFF
J: TRBJ2-1
D: NA
size: NA
V: TRBV12-3/TRBV12-4

DNA: TGTGCCAGCAGGGACGGGACAGGGATTAACTATGGCTACACCTTC
CDR3: CASRDGTGINYGYTF
J: TRBJ1-2
D: TRBD1
size: medium-sized
V: TRBV6-1

DNA: TGCGCCAGCAGCCAAGTCTCGTGGCGGAGCAATCAGCCCCAGCATTTT
CDR3: CASSQVSWRSNQPQHF
J: TRBJ1-5
D: NA
size: medium-sized
V: TRBV4-1

DNA: TGTGCCAGCAGGGACCACGGGACTAGTATCGCAGATACGCAGTATTTT
CDR3: CASRDHGTSIADTQYF
J: TRBJ2-3
D: TRBD2
size: few
V: TRBV12-3/TRBV12-4

DNA: TGCGCCAGCAGCCAAGATCTTCCTTACTATACTGGGGCCAACGTCCTGACTTTC
CDR3: CASSQDLPYYTGANVLTF
J: TRBJ2-6
D: NA
size: medium-sized
V: TRBV4-3

DNA: TGCGCCAGCAGCTTGCTGGGGATTGACAATGAGCAGTTCTTC
CDR3: CASSLLGIDNEQFF
J: TRBJ2-1
D: NA
size: medium-sized
V: TRBV5-1

DNA: TGTGCCAGCAGCCGAGGGCTAGCCCACCTACTAAAGAATGAGCAGTTCTTC
CDR3: CASSRGLAHLLKNEQFF
J: TRBJ2-1
D: NA
size: medium-sized
V: TRBV7-6

DNA: TGTGCCAGCAGTTTCCGAAGGACAGGGAGCACAGATACGCAGTATTTT
CDR3: CASSFRRTGSTDTQYF
J: TRBJ2-3
D: TRBD1
size: medium-sized
V: TRBV12-3/TRBV12-4

DNA: TGTGCCAGCAGTCCATTGGGCAATGAGCAGTTCTTC
CDR3: CASSPLGNEQFF
J: TRBJ2-1
D: NA
size: medium-sized
V: TRBV27

DNA: TGTGCCAGCAGCTTGGTTGGGGGTACCTACAATGAGCAGTTCTTC
CDR3: CASSLVGGTYNEQFF
J: TRBJ2-1
D: NA
size: many
V: TRBV5-6

DNA: TGTGCCAGCAGTTATGGGGATGCGAGCGCAGATACGCAGTATTTT
CDR3: CASSYGDASADTQYF
J: TRBJ2-3
D: NA
size: few
V: TRBV28

DNA: TGCAGTGCTAGAGATAGAACAGGGGATGAAAAACTGTTTTTT
CDR3: CSARDRTGDEKLFF
J: TRBJ1-4
D: TRBD1
size: once
V: TRBV20-1

DNA: TGTGCCAGCGTTTCGAACCTGGGGGTTTGGGGGGCCAACGTCCTGACTTTC
CDR3: CASVSNLGVWGANVLTF
J: TRBJ2-6
D: NA
size: few
V: TRBV6-2/TRBV6-3

DNA: TGTGCCAGCAGCCACGGGGGGCCTGGTGAGCAGTTCTTC
CDR3: CASSHGGPGEQFF
J: TRBJ2-1
D: NA
size: medium-sized
V: TRBV3-1

DNA: TGCGCCAGCAGCCAAGATCTTGGGCTAGCGGGAGGCTACGAGCAGTACTTC
CDR3: CASSQDLGLAGGYEQYF
J: TRBJ2-7
D: TRBD2
size: medium-sized
V: TRBV4-3

DNA: TGTGCCAGCAGTAGGGGGAAATGGTCTTATGGCTACACCTTC
CDR3: CASSRGKWSYGYTF
J: TRBJ1-2
D: NA
size: medium-sized
V: TRBV5-6

DNA: TGTACCAGCAGAGCAACCGGGATGAGCACTGAAGCTTTCTTT
CDR3: CTSRATGMSTEAFF
J: TRBJ1-1
D: NA
size: once
V: TRBV6-2/TRBV6-3

DNA: TGCGCCAGCAGCCGATCGGGACTACTAACCTACGAGCAGTACTTC
CDR3: CASSRSGLLTYEQYF
J: TRBJ2-7
D: TRBD2
size: medium-sized
V: TRBV4-1

DNA: TGTGCCAGCATCCCCACAGTTGGGGGAGCAGATACGCAGTATTTT
CDR3: CASIPTVGGADTQYF
J: TRBJ2-3
D: NA
size: medium-sized
V: TRBV6-5

DNA: TGTGCCAGCAGCTCTCTCCCTCAGCCTTTGAACACTGAAGCTTTCTTT
CDR3: CASSSLPQPLNTEAFF
J: TRBJ1-1
D: NA
size: medium-sized
V: TRBV12-3/TRBV12-4

DNA: TGTGCCAGCTCACTTGGCAGAGACAATGAGCAGTTCTTC
CDR3: CASSLGRDNEQFF
J: TRBJ2-1
D: NA
size: few
V: TRBV18

DNA: TGTGCCAGCAGTGGGGGCTACTGGGAGAGGAGAAATGAGCAGTTCTTC
CDR3: CASSGGYWERRNEQFF
J: TRBJ2-1
D: NA
size: NA
V: TRBV6-1

DNA: TGCAGTGCAGACAGGGGGGTCTATGGCTACACCTTC
CDR3: CSADRGVYGYTF
J: TRBJ1-2
D: TRBD1
size: NA
V: TRBV20-1

DNA: TGCGCCAGCAGCAACCGACTAGCGGGAAACGAGCAGTACTTC
CDR3: CASSNRLAGNEQYF
J: TRBJ2-7
D: TRBD2
size: medium-sized
V: TRBV4-1